Listed below are T cell receptor beta chains from one sample, sequenced in a study of cytotoxic CD8 clonotypes in ibrutinib-treated CLL. The table came from immunoSEQ multiplex PCR; TCRdb's copy has only in-frame clones and leaves some out. The sample yields some 200,000 clones, about 72% seen once. The specimen was PBMCs, collected after 24 months of ibrutinib treatment. The receptors here all came from a human donor with chronic lymphocytic leukemia. Each CDR3 is given with its conserved first and last residue. The D gene is left open where the match is weak. Only some rows state a clone size, as once, few, many or a class for expanded clones.

j_call	v_call	clone_size	d_call	cdr3_aa	cdr3_nt
TRBJ2-3	TRBV7-9	-	-	CASSPGAAFDTQYF	TGTGCCAGCAGTCCCGGGGCAGCTTTCGATACGCAGTATTTT
TRBJ2-7	TRBV7-9	once	-	CASSPVLGAYEQYF	TGTGCCAGCAGCCCTGTTCTGGGGGCCTACGAGCAGTACTTC
TRBJ2-6	TRBV7-9	-	TRBD1	CASSLDLHRGSNVLTF	TGTGCCAGCAGCTTAGACTTGCACAGGGGGTCCAACGTCCTGACTTTC
TRBJ2-1	TRBV10-3	-	TRBD1	CAISDQTGGAGEQFF	TGTGCCATCAGTGATCAGACAGGGGGGGCGGGTGAGCAGTTCTTC
TRBJ2-4	TRBV9	-	TRBD1	CASSAGTGSNIQYF	TGTGCCAGCAGCGCCGGGACAGGGTCAAACATTCAGTACTTC
TRBJ2-7	TRBV7-8	-	TRBD1	CASSRGQGLSYEQYF	TGTGCCAGCAGCAGGGGACAGGGGCTTTCCTACGAGCAGTACTTC
TRBJ2-7	TRBV6-6	-	-	CASRAGTLYEQYF	TGTGCCAGCAGGGCGGGGACGTTATACGAGCAGTACTTC
TRBJ1-1	TRBV25-1	few	-	CASRALNTEAFF	TGTGCCAGCAGGGCTCTGAACACTGAAGCTTTCTTT
TRBJ2-2	TRBV28	-	-	CASSFSGQGTGELFF	TGTGCCAGCAGTTTTTCGGGACAAGGCACCGGGGAGCTGTTTTTT
TRBJ2-5	TRBV5-1	few	-	CASSWNRETQYF	TGCGCCAGCAGCTGGAACCGAGAGACCCAGTACTTC
TRBJ1-5	TRBV28	-	-	CASSLNGKGNQPQHF	TGTGCCAGCAGCCTCAACGGGAAGGGCAATCAGCCCCAGCATTTT
TRBJ2-7	TRBV5-1	-	TRBD1	CASSLTGGYYEQYF	TGCGCCAGCAGCTTGACAGGGGGTTACTACGAGCAGTACTTC
TRBJ2-1	TRBV7-9	-	-	CASSLWYRLRGNEQFF	TGTGCCAGCAGCTTATGGTACAGGCTCCGAGGCAATGAGCAGTTCTTC
TRBJ2-2	TRBV5-4	-	TRBD1	CASSLLGGANTGELFF	TGTGCCAGCAGCTTGTTAGGGGGCGCAAACACCGGGGAGCTGTTTTTT
TRBJ2-5	TRBV15	-	-	CATSRETDSFLYF	TGTGCCACCAGCAGAGAAACGGACAGCTTTTTGTACTTC
TRBJ2-1	TRBV4-3	-	TRBD2	CASSQGVESGSIVDEQFF	TGCGCCAGCAGCCAAGGCGTCGAGAGCGGGAGTATCGTGGATGAGCAGTTCTTC
TRBJ2-5	TRBV27	-	TRBD1	CASSFWDRQETQYF	TGTGCCAGCAGTTTCTGGGACAGACAAGAGACCCAGTACTTC
TRBJ2-7	TRBV10-3	-	TRBD2	CAIRDPGLAGAGSYEQYF	TGTGCCATCAGAGACCCGGGACTAGCGGGAGCCGGCTCCTACGAGCAGTACTTC
TRBJ2-1	TRBV6-5	-	-	CASSYLPRSGEFF	TGTGCCAGCAGTTACCTCCCCAGGTCAGGGGAGTTCTTC
TRBJ2-7	TRBV4-3	-	TRBD2	CASSQEVGSGRYEQYF	TGCGCCAGCAGCCAAGAGGTTGGTAGCGGGAGATACGAGCAGTACTTC
TRBJ2-7	TRBV4-1	-	-	CASSQGQGSAYEQYF	TGCGCCAGCAGCCAAGGGCAAGGGAGCGCCTACGAGCAGTACTTC
TRBJ2-3	TRBV5-1	few	-	CASSFGTDTQYF	TGCGCCAGCAGCTTCGGCACAGATACGCAGTATTTT
TRBJ2-7	TRBV28	-	-	CASMPGGPNEQYF	TGTGCCAGCATGCCCGGGGGACCCAACGAGCAGTACTTC
TRBJ1-1	TRBV7-2	-	-	CASSLMPLNTEAFF	TGTGCCAGCAGCTTAATGCCTTTGAACACTGAAGCTTTCTTT
TRBJ1-5	TRBV18	-	TRBD1	CASSTTPGQGNQPQHF	TGTGCCAGCTCTACAACCCCGGGACAGGGGAATCAGCCCCAGCATTTT
TRBJ1-5	TRBV18	-	TRBD1	CASSRGQRDQPQHF	TGTGCCAGCTCCCGGGGACAGCGCGATCAGCCCCAGCATTTT
TRBJ2-1	TRBV5-1	-	TRBD2	CASSVAGHRGEQFF	TGCGCCAGCAGCGTAGCGGGACACCGGGGTGAGCAGTTCTTC
TRBJ2-3	TRBV30	-	TRBD2	CAWNRPSGATDTQYF	TGTGCCTGGAATCGGCCTAGCGGGGCCACAGATACGCAGTATTTT
TRBJ1-2	TRBV9	-	TRBD1	CASSATGGDYGYTF	TGTGCCAGCAGCGCAACAGGGGGCGACTATGGCTACACCTTC
TRBJ2-7	TRBV2	-	-	CASSAWGPGSEQYF	TGTGCCAGCAGTGCCTGGGGGCCCGGGAGCGAGCAGTACTTC
TRBJ1-1	TRBV28	-	-	CASSLTPGAHTEAFF	TGTGCCAGCAGTCTTACTCCGGGAGCCCACACTGAAGCTTTCTTT
TRBJ2-3	TRBV27	-	-	CASSLEGALPTDTQYF	TGTGCCAGCAGTTTAGAAGGCGCGCTCCCCACAGATACGCAGTATTTT
TRBJ1-2	TRBV10-3	-	-	CAISESIGGYTF	TGTGCCATCAGTGAGTCGATCGGTGGCTACACCTTC